This T cell receptor (beta chain) was recovered during a study of CD8+CD57+ T cells in acquired aplastic anemia. The patients chosen for sequencing had shown expansion of CD8+CD57+ cells (detected by flow cytometry). Patient blood was sampled before any therapy had been received. Findings of the study overall: CD8+ Simpson's diversity showed no significant patient-control difference.

Profiling of TCR beta VDJ combinations and CDR3 sequences used genomic DNA as template. TCRdb re-called the reads through MiXCR, storing one row per CDR3 protein. The sample has a few hundred thousand distinct CDR3 sequences, 82% seen once. In the case of this clonotype: No antigen is known for it.

This clonotype originated in a human donor with aplastic anemia. The material sequenced was sorted CD4+, CD8+, or CD8+CD57+ T cells (not recorded which) from PBMCs.

The CDR3 region is CATSRDTGGWGYTF. DNA of the CDR3: TGTGCCACCAGCAGGGACACAGGGGGCTGGGGCTACACCTTC. The J gene is TRBJ1-2, the V gene TRBV15; TRBD1 matches at 9 bases. CDR3 length equals 14 residues. Trimming cost V 3 bases and J 8 bases; bases outside gene matches: 7. The germline CDR1 and CDR2 sequences are LNHNV and YYDKDF (reference sequence).